This T cell receptor beta chain appears in the sequencing data of a study of technical replicates of blood from a handful of donors. Sequencing used immunoSEQ multiplex PCR; TCRdb keeps in-frame clones, though not all of them. This sample has 80,000 to 95,000 clones, with 85% to 95% found just once. The CDR3 consists of 13 residues. Germline assignment: CDR1 LNHNV and CDR2 YYDKDF (reference sequence). The ends were cut back, 8 bases at V and 3 bases at J, with 13 bases in the middle. The sample consisted of T cells isolated from PBMCs. The chain employs TRBV15 and TRBJ1-1; D possibly corresponds to TRBD1 (6 bases). The sequence derives from a human donor in good health. The CDR3 protein is CATYSRGDTEAFF. The DNA of the CDR3 is TGTGCCACCTACAGCAGGGGAGACACTGAAGCTTTCTTT.